The next 32 T cell receptor beta chains were all read from a single sample in a study of metastatic and nonmetastatic thyroid tumors. Thyroid surgery had not been preceded by any treatment in any patient. TCRdb recomputed clones from the PCR reads via MiXCR. In the table there are fewer than 35,000 clones, about 20% of which are singletons. Sequencing input: tumor tissue. These receptor sequences come from a male donor with papillary thyroid cancer or a benign thyroid nodule (not recorded which). Some clones in this sample may be carry-over from other donors' samples.

This clone appeared a single time. Its ends do not fully match the called genes, so a read error is possible. The chain has TRBV18 and TRBJ2-5; weak D call: TRBD2 (5 bases). The CDR3 is 13 amino acids. Per germline, CDR1 KGHSH and CDR2 LQKENI. The chain's CDR3 is CVSPSSRGETQYF. CDR3 nucleotide sequence: TGTGTCAGCCCATCATCCCGGGGAGAGACCCAGTACTTC. The whole variable domain, filled in from reference TRBV18 and TRBJ2-5, reads NAGVMQNPRHLVRRRGQEARLRCSPMKGHSHVYWYRQLPEEGLKFMVYLQKENIIDESGMPKERFSAEFPKEGPSILRIQQVVRGDSAAYFCVSPSSRGETQYFGPGTRLLVL.

In its sample, this clone was seen many times. A junction end diverges from the germline sequence, so it may reflect a read error. The chain has TRBV2 and TRBJ2-5, with 9 bases fitting TRBD2. In germline, CDR1 is SNHLY, CDR2 FYNNEI. The CDR3 is 15 residues long. The CDR3 sequence is CASSGLAVNQGTQYF. CDR3 nucleotide sequence: TGTGCCAGCAGTGGACTAGCGGTAAACCAAGGGACCCAGTACTTC.

In its sample, this clone was seen many times. J is TRBJ2-6 and V is TRBV13, with 10 positions matching TRBD1. The CDR3 has 16 residues. The V segment lost 5 bases and the J segment 3 bases; nucleotides outside the gene matches: 4. Germline CDR1 reads PRHDT; CDR2 reads FYEKMQ (reference sequence). CDR3 protein: CASSVGQGSGANVLTF. The CDR3 DNA follows: TGTGCCAGCAGCGTGGGACAGGGGAGTGGGGCCAACGTCCTGACTTTC.

The chain recombines TRBV7-9 with TRBJ2-7; D perhaps matches TRBD2 (5 bases). In germline, CDR1 is SEHNR, CDR2 FQNEAQ (reference sequence). The CDR3 consists of 14 residues. V was pared by 5 bases and J by 0 bases, with 11 bases between. In DNA form, the CDR3 reads TGTGCCAGCAGCAAGCCGGGATCCTCCTACGAGCAGTACTTC. It specifies CASSKPGSSYEQYF. The entire variable domain, with the rest obtained from reference TRBV7-9 and TRBJ2-7, is as follows: DTGVSQNPRHKITKRGQNVTFRCDPISEHNRLYWYRQTLGQGPEFLTYFQNEAQLEKSRLLSDRFSAERPKGSFSTLEIQRTEQGDSAMYLCASSKPGSSYEQYFGPGTRLTVT.

This clone has just a few counts. The V call is TRBV29-1, the J call TRBJ2-7, with 10 positions matching TRBD1. There are 11 residues in the CDR3. Per the germline V gene, CDR1 is SQVTM and CDR2 is ANQGSEA. J gave up 9 bases and V 6 bases, and 5 bases lay outside the gene matches. The CDR3 loop is CSVWDRGLQYF. The DNA of the CDR3 is TGCAGCGTCTGGGACAGGGGTTTGCAGTACTTC.

By sample fraction, this clone is medium-sized. The V gene is TRBV28, the J gene TRBJ1-2; D is possibly TRBD1 (6 bases). Deletions cut 2 bases from V and 8 bases from J, with 24 bases between. Looked up from germline, CDR1 is MDHEN and CDR2 is SYDVKM. The CDR3 length is 17 residues. CDR3 sequence (DNA): TGTGCCAGCAGTTTAATCAGTGAGGGGGGGGCGCTTAGAGGCTACACCTTC. This translates into CASSLISEGGALRGYTF.

The chain has TRBV6-2 or TRBV6-3 and TRBJ1-2; perhaps TRBD1 as D (6 bases). The CDR3 runs 16 residues. CDR1 MNHEY and CDR2 SVGEGT come from the germline V gene. V gave up 6 bases and J gave up 2 bases, with 19 bases separating them. CDR3 sequence: CASRTPGHPLNYGYTF. Here the CDR3 DNA reads TGTGCCAGCAGAACACCGGGACACCCCTTAAACTATGGCTACACCTTC.

This clone was seen more than once but under ten times. V gene TRBV29-1 combines with J gene TRBJ2-7; 8 positions agree with TRBD2. Trimming at V came to 1 base and at J to 2 bases, leaving 10 bases not matched to a gene. Germline V lookup: CDR1 SQVTM, CDR2 ANQGSEA. The CDR3 runs 16 residues. The CDR3 spells CSVEGGGSGGPYEQYF. In nucleotides, the CDR3 is TGCAGCGTTGAAGGGGGCGGAAGCGGGGGACCCTACGAGCAGTACTTC.

The chain couples TRBV15 to TRBJ1-3; D gene uncertain. CDR3 size: 19 residues. CDR1 and CDR2 (germline): LNHNV, YYDKDF (reference sequence). V lost 0 bases and J 0 bases, leaving 18 bases between the germline ends. The CDR3 DNA follows: TGTGCCACCAGCAGAGAGGCCCCGACCGTCCCCGGCTCTGGAAACACCATATATTTT. It encodes CATSREAPTVPGSGNTIYF.

This clone was seen at least ten times. V and J are TRBV12-3 or TRBV12-4 and TRBJ2-3, with D possibly being TRBD1 or TRBD2 (5 bases each). Trimming left V 6 bases short and J 4 bases short, with 14 bases between. CDR3 length: 14 amino acids. CDR3 in DNA: TGTGCCAGCAGCCCGACGGGACGGGCAGATACGCAGTATTTT. It specifies CASSPTGRADTQYF.

This clone was recorded many times. The V gene is TRBV2, the J gene TRBJ1-5; possible D gene TRBD1, 5 bases. Germline CDR1 is SNHLY and CDR2 is FYNNEI. V was cut by 6 bases and J by 4 bases, with 10 bases left in between. The CDR3 runs 13 residues. CDR3 amino acids: CASRGDPNQPQHF. The CDR3 DNA reads as TGTGCCAGCAGGGGGGATCCAAATCAGCCCCAGCATTTT. The full variable domain, its missing parts supplied by reference TRBV2 and TRBJ1-5, is EPEVTQTPSHQVTQMGQEVILRCVPISNHLYFYWYRQILGQKVEFLVSFYNNEISEKSEIFDDQFSVERPDGSNFTLKIRSTKLEDSAMYFCASRGDPNQPQHFGDGTRLSIL.

This rearrangement joins TRBV20-1 to TRBJ2-5; D is uncertain. Germline CDR1 and CDR2: DFQATT and SNEGSKA (reference sequence). The ends were cut back, 1 base at V and 4 bases at J, with 16 bases in the middle. The CDR3 is 15 amino acids. The DNA for the CDR3 is TGCAGTGCTAGAGGCCTTGATGGGCTAGGAGAGACCCAGTACTTC. Residues: CSARGLDGLGETQYF.

This clone was found once. Germline and junction disagree at one end, which may indicate a read error. Other nucleotide sequences in the sample specify the same CDR3. The chain couples TRBV29-1 to TRBJ2-2, with 10 bases aligning to TRBD2. Germline CDR1 and CDR2: SQVTM and ANQGSEA. The CDR3 extends over 15 amino acids. The CDR3 nucleotides are TGCAGCGGGAGTACAGCGGGAGGGAACACCGGTGAGCTGTTCTTT. This sequence encodes CSGSTAGGNTGELFF.

In this sample, this clone turned up many times. The V gene is TRBV13, the J gene TRBJ2-5, with a possible D match to TRBD1 (7 bases). V lost 5 bases and J 5 bases, leaving 15 bases between the germline ends. This CDR3 has 14 amino acids. Germline V lookup: CDR1 PRHDT, CDR2 FYEKMQ (reference sequence). CDR3 protein: CASSRATGRETQYF. CDR3 in DNA: TGTGCCAGCAGCCGAGCGACAGGGAGGGAGACCCAGTACTTC. Together with reference TRBV13 and TRBJ2-5, the CDR3 gives the full variable domain: AAGVIQSPRHLIKEKRETATLKCYPIPRHDTVYWYQQGPGQDPQFLISFYEKMQSDKGSIPDRFSAQQFSDYHSELNMSSLELGDSALYFCASSRATGRETQYFGPGTRLLVL.

This clone was found many times. The V and J genes are TRBV5-1 and TRBJ1-2; D is ambiguous. The CDR3 extends over 15 amino acids. Trimming took off 0 bases at V and 8 bases at J, with 17 bases between the two ends. The V gene's germline CDR1 is SGHRS and CDR2 YFSETQ. The CDR3 here is CASSLGSTSTRGYTF. CDR3 DNA sequence: TGCGCCAGCAGCTTGGGTTCGACTAGCACGAGGGGCTACACCTTC.

In its sample, this clone was seen many times. The CDR3 does not end in the conserved phenylalanine or tryptophan, so this is likely a read error. This sequence joins TRBV7-9 and TRBJ1-1; possible D gene TRBD1, 5 bases. V was shortened by 4 bases and J by 5 bases, with 11 bases between the two germline ends. CDR1 is SEHNR and CDR2 is FQNEAQ in the germline V gene (reference sequence). CDR3 length equals 13 residues. In DNA form, the CDR3 reads TGTGCCAGCAGCTCTCTCGGGGCTACTGAAGCTTTCTCT. It codes for CASSSLGATEAFS.

Ten or more counts support this clone. Different DNA sequences within this sample yield the same CDR3. The CDR3 nucleotides read TGTGCCAGCACCCAAACAGGGAGCTCTGGGGCCAACGTCCTGACTTTC. Encoded protein: CASTQTGSSGANVLTF. The chain joins TRBV2 to TRBJ2-6, with D possibly TRBD1 on 6 matching bases. Looked up from germline, CDR1 is SNHLY and CDR2 is FYNNEI. This CDR3 is built from 16 residues. V dropped 7 bases and J dropped 0 bases, with 13 bases sitting between them.

The genes are TRBV7-6 and TRBJ2-7; D not resolved. Germline V CDR1 and CDR2: SGHVS, FNYEAQ. The ends were cut back, 5 bases at V and 5 bases at J, with 13 bases in the middle. The CDR3 is made up of 13 amino acids. The CDR3 protein is CASSRSWVHEQYF. The CDR3 bases are TGTGCCAGCAGCCGGTCCTGGGTACACGAGCAGTACTTC.

Concerning this clone itself: Its ends do not fully match the called genes, so a read error is possible. Other DNA sequences of this sample code for an identical CDR3. This rearrangement joins TRBV6-1 to TRBJ1-1, with no clear D. The CDR3 sequence is 13 residues long. Germline CDR1 is MNHNS and CDR2 is SASEGT. CDR3 amino acids: CASSAGVGPEAFF. CDR3 nucleotide sequence: TGTGCCAGCAGTGCTGGGGTAGGCCCTGAAGCTTTCTTC.

By sample share, this clone is medium-sized (0.01 to 0.1%). This sequence joins TRBV7-9 and TRBJ2-7; D is possibly TRBD2 (5 bases). Trimming removed 6 bases from V and 4 bases from J, with 7 bases in between. Per the germline V gene, CDR1 is SEHNR and CDR2 is FQNEAQ (reference sequence). This CDR3 is built from 11 residues. CDR3 in amino acids: CASSPGYEQYF. The CDR3 DNA sequence: TGTGCCAGCAGTCCGGGATACGAGCAGTACTTC.

The chain has TRBV11-1 and TRBJ2-3, with TRBD2 matching 8 bases. The germline V gene encodes CDR1 SGHAT and CDR2 FQDESV (reference sequence). This CDR3 has 15 residues. J was trimmed by 2 bases and V by 4 bases; bases with no gene match: 5. In DNA form, the CDR3 reads TGTGCCAGCAGCTCCGGACTAGCTGTCACAGATACGCAGTATTTT. Protein: CASSSGLAVTDTQYF.

This sequence joins TRBV20-1 and TRBJ2-3; possible D gene TRBD1, 5 bases. Germline CDR1 reads DFQATT; CDR2 reads SNEGSKA (reference sequence). The CDR3 length is 19 residues. V lost 3 bases and J 2 bases, leaving 27 bases between the germline ends. The CDR3 DNA reads TGCAGTGCTAGTCAGGACCACGGACGCCAGGGTCGGGTCACAGATACGCAGTATTTT. This gives the protein CSASQDHGRQGRVTDTQYF.

This clone was detected ten times or more. The V call is TRBV4-2, the J call TRBJ1-1; possible D gene TRBD1, 6 bases. CDR1 is LGHNA, CDR2 YNFKEQ, per germline. This CDR3 has 15 residues. The germline V and J ends were trimmed by 6 bases and 5 bases, with 19 bases remaining between them. CDR3 protein: CASRTGGGADTEAFF. The CDR3 bases are TGTGCCAGCAGGACAGGTGGGGGCGCGGATACTGAAGCTTTCTTT.

The rearrangement uses TRBV3-1 and TRBJ1-2; maybe TRBD1 (6 bases). Trimming took off 8 bases at V and 2 bases at J, with 9 bases between the two ends. The germline V gene has CDR1 LGHDT and CDR2 YNNKEL (reference sequence). This CDR3 comprises 12 residues. The CDR3 DNA reads as TGTGCCAGCGGGGGGCGCAACTATGGCTACACCTTC. It yields the protein CASGGRNYGYTF.

This clone was picked up many times. The V call is TRBV3-1, the J call TRBJ2-7, with D maybe TRBD1 (6 bases). The CDR3 loop spans 13 amino acids. The germline V gene has CDR1 LGHDT and CDR2 YNNKEL (reference sequence). V was pared by 4 bases and J by 3 bases, with 10 bases between. The CDR3 nucleotides are TGTGCCAGCAGCCTACTACAGGGCTACGAGCAGTACTTC. Its translation: CASSLLQGYEQYF.

The chain carries TRBV5-1 and TRBJ1-2; 11 bases align to TRBD1. The J segment lost 5 bases and the V segment lost 5 bases, leaving 8 bases of the junction unmatched. The CDR3 is 15 amino acids. The V gene's germline CDR1 is SGHRS and CDR2 YFSETQ. CDR3 bases: TGCGCCAGCAGTCCGGGACAGGGGGAGGTGTATGGCTACACCTTC. It translates to CASSPGQGEVYGYTF. Filled out from reference TRBV5-1 and TRBJ1-2, the complete variable domain reads KAGVTQTPRYLIKTRGQQVTLSCSPISGHRSVSWYQQTPGQGLQFLFEYFSETQRNKGNFPGRFSGRQFSNSRSEMNVSTLELGDSALYLCASSPGQGEVYGYTFGSGTRLTVV.

The genes are TRBV20-1 and TRBJ1-2; D might be TRBD1 (5 bases). V lost 4 bases and J 1 base, leaving 28 bases between the germline ends. CDR1 is DFQATT and CDR2 is SNEGSKA in the germline V gene (reference sequence). The CDR3 contains 19 residues. CDR3 coding DNA: TGCAGTGCTATCTCCCCGAGTGATAACAGGCAACACTTTAACTATGGCTACACCTTC. It encodes CSAISPSDNRQHFNYGYTF.

The sample holds many counts of this clone. V is TRBV10-1 and J is TRBJ2-2; D gene ambiguous. The CDR3 contains 14 residues. V was shortened by 6 bases and J by 2 bases, with 10 bases between the two germline ends. Looked up from germline, CDR1 is WNHNN and CDR2 is SYGVQD (reference sequence). CDR3 DNA sequence: TGCGCCAGCAGGCAGGACCCTAACACCGGGGAGCTGTTTTTT. Protein sequence: CASRQDPNTGELFF.

This clone has at least ten counts. V gene TRBV3-1 combines with J gene TRBJ2-7; D is uncertain. In germline, CDR1 is LGHDT, CDR2 YNNKEL (reference sequence). The CDR3 consists of 14 residues. V was trimmed by 3 bases and J by 6 bases, leaving 15 bases between them. CDR3: CASSQRKSPSEQYF. The CDR3 DNA reads as TGTGCCAGCAGCCAGCGGAAGTCCCCCAGCGAGCAGTACTTC.

This clone came up many times. CDR3 in DNA: TGCGCCAGCAGCTTGTTATCGGAGACCCAGTACTTC. It codes for CASSLLSETQYF. The genes are TRBV5-1 and TRBJ2-5, with no clear D. The CDR3 runs to 12 residues. Germline V CDR1 and CDR2: SGHRS, YFSETQ. Trimming took off 1 base at V and 5 bases at J, with 6 bases between the two ends.

This clone occurred many times. The chain links TRBV5-4 to TRBJ2-2, with 8 bases lining up with TRBD2. Germline-derived CDR1 and CDR2 are SGHNT and YYREEE (reference sequence). This CDR3 region has 17 residues. Trimming at V came to 0 bases and at J to 0 bases, leaving 4 bases not matched to a gene. The CDR3 nucleotides are TGTGCCAGCAGCTTGGAGCCTAGCGGGTCGAACACCGGGGAGCTGTTTTTT. As protein: CASSLEPSGSNTGELFF.

There are many counts of this clone. A much larger clone lies one base from this, so it may be a read error. This specimen includes other DNA sequences encoding the same CDR3. V and J are TRBV30 and TRBJ1-5; 7 nucleotides align to TRBD1. Per the germline V gene, CDR1 is GTSNPN and CDR2 is SVGIG (reference sequence). This CDR3 comprises 15 residues. CDR3: CAWSTGRQGNQPQHF. DNA for the CDR3: TGTGCCTGGTCGACAGGGAGACAGGGCAACCAGCCCCAGCATTTT. The variable domain in full, with the rest retrieved from reference TRBV30 and TRBJ1-5, is SQTIHQWPATLVQPVGSPLSLECTVEGTSNPNLYWYRQAAGRGLQLLFYSVGIGQISSEVPQNLSASRPQDRQFILSSKKLLLSDSGFYLCAWSTGRQGNQPQHFGDGTRLSIL.